This entry lists 10 T cell receptor beta chains sequenced from one sample in a study of cytomegalovirus exposure and HLA in healthy donors. This PCR relied on a set of 60 Vbeta primers and 13 Jbeta primers. The method was immunoSEQ multiplex PCR; TCRdb's version includes in-frame clones alone and lacks a portion of them. The table includes around 140,000 clones, roughly 80% detected once. Specimen: PBMCs. The receptors stem from a man aged 35 to 55 in good health and CMV-seronegative.

The rearrangement joins TRBV15 to TRBJ2-2; 9 positions match TRBD1. The germline gives CDR1 LNHNV, CDR2 YYDKDF (reference sequence). The V segment lost 6 bases and the J segment 7 bases; nucleotides outside the gene matches: 3. The CDR3 has 13 amino acids. This CDR3 is CATSRQGGGELFF. In DNA form, the CDR3 reads TGTGCCACCAGTCGACAGGGGGGCGGGGAGCTGTTTTTT.

The chain recombines TRBV6-6 with TRBJ1-6, with D tentatively TRBD1 (5 bases). Germline loops: CDR1 MNHNY, CDR2 SVGAGI (reference sequence). Trimming shortened V by 4 bases and J by 6 bases, and 7 bases separated the two germline ends. The CDR3 is made up of 13 amino acids. CDR3 in amino acids: CASSSGLNSPLHF. The CDR3 nucleotides are TGTGCCAGCAGTTCGGGACTTAATTCACCCCTCCACTTT.

The chain recombines TRBV10-3 with TRBJ1-1; the D gene is possibly TRBD1 (5 bases). Germline loops: CDR1 ENHRY, CDR2 SYGVKD. The germline V and J ends were trimmed by 8 bases and 4 bases, with 14 bases remaining between them. This CDR3 is 13 amino acids long. CDR3: CAIQRAQGTEAFF. CDR3 coding DNA: TGTGCCATCCAACGGGCCCAGGGCACTGAAGCTTTCTTT.

This rearrangement joins TRBV9 to TRBJ1-1; TRBD1 is a possible D gene (6 bases). The CDR3 contains 15 residues. Trimming removed 6 bases from V and 0 bases from J, with 15 bases in between. The germline V gene has CDR1 SGDLS and CDR2 YYNGEE. The chain's CDR3 is CASTYRDTLNTEAFF. CDR3 coding DNA: TGTGCCAGCACCTACCGGGACACCTTGAACACTGAAGCTTTCTTT.

This clone has more than one count but fewer than ten. The genes are TRBV4-1 and TRBJ2-1, with 11 bases that match TRBD2. The CDR3 sequence is 16 residues long. Germline V gene sequence: CDR1 MGHRA, CDR2 YSYEKL. The V segment lost 0 bases and the J segment 4 bases; nucleotides outside the gene matches: 2. The DNA for the CDR3 is TGCGCCAGCAGCCAAGATACTAGCGGGGGTTACAATGAGCAGTTCTTC. Its protein is CASSQDTSGGYNEQFF.

This sequence joins TRBV7-2 and TRBJ2-5, with 9 bases aligning to TRBD2. Germline V gene lookup returns CDR1 SGHTA and CDR2 FQGNSA. Trimming at V came to 6 bases and at J to 4 bases, leaving 3 bases not matched to a gene. The CDR3 consists of 13 residues. CDR3 protein: CASRMTSGETQYF. CDR3 coding DNA: TGTGCCAGCAGGATGACTAGCGGAGAGACCCAGTACTTC.

This clone occurred once. This chain links TRBV7-9 with TRBJ2-3, with 8 bases fitting TRBD2. CDR1 SEHNR and CDR2 FQNEAQ come from the germline V gene (reference sequence). V lost 2 bases, J lost 5 bases, and 9 bases stayed unmatched. The CDR3 is 16 residues long. CDR3 residues: CASSLFGRGVQDTQYF. CDR3 bases: TGTGCCAGCAGCTTATTCGGGCGGGGGGTCCAAGATACGCAGTATTTT.

The chain couples TRBV2 to TRBJ2-5; 8 nucleotides agree with TRBD1. The DNA end favors TRBJ2-7, so the J call may be wrong. In germline, CDR1 is SNHLY, CDR2 FYNNEI. The length of the CDR3 is 13 residues. The CDR3 loop reads CASTAQGAYEQYF. CDR3 DNA: TGTGCCAGCACAGCACAGGGGGCCTACGAGCAGTACTTC.

DNA for the CDR3: TGTGCCAGCAGTCAATGGGACAGCGGAGGCGGCTACACCTTC. This encodes CASSQWDSGGGYTF. The genes are TRBV6-5 and TRBJ1-2, with 7 positions matching TRBD1. Germline V gives CDR1 MNHEY, CDR2 SVGAGI. The CDR3 is 14 residues long. Losses at the gene ends were 5 bases for V and 8 bases for J; bases not matched to a gene: 11.

The J gene is TRBJ1-2, the V gene TRBV5-1; TRBD1 aligns across 7 bases. V was clipped by 3 bases and J by 4 bases; unmatched bases: 3. This CDR3 has 13 amino acids. Looked up from germline, CDR1 is SGHRS and CDR2 is YFSETQ. CDR3 loop: CASSSRDSYGYTF. The CDR3 DNA reads as TGCGCCAGCAGCTCCAGGGACAGCTATGGCTACACCTTC.